The clone carrying this T cell receptor (beta chain) was detected only a few times. TCRdb reanalysed the 5' RACE reads using MiXCR and keeps one entry per CDR3 protein. The sample comprises about 110,000 distinct CDR3 sequences, about a sixth of which are singletons, and roughly 6% rests with the top ten. The data are from a study of T-cell memory formation after mild COVID-19. In the study overall: TCR clusters were largely donor specific.

CDR3 length equals 16 residues. Germline V CDR1 and CDR2: SEHNR, FQNEAQ (reference sequence). Losses at the gene ends were 6 bases for V and 6 bases for J; bases not matched to a gene: 15. Sequencing was carried out using PBMCs or a T cell subset sorted from them (not recorded which). This chain links TRBV7-9 with TRBJ1-2, with 8 bases identical to TRBD1. This receptor was identified in a man between 18 and 35 years old who had mild COVID-19 (a few samples of this study predate the infection). Cell type and time point are not known. CDR3 in amino acids: CASRRTLGQGRNGYTF. The CDR3 DNA reads TGTGCCAGCAGGCGAACTCTCGGACAGGGTCGGAATGGCTACACCTTC. The full variable domain, completed using reference TRBV7-9 and TRBJ1-2, is DTGVSQNPRHKITKRGQNVTFRCDPISEHNRLYWYRQTLGQGPEFLTYFQNEAQLEKSRLLSDRFSAERPKGSFSTLEIQRTEQGDSAMYLCASRRTLGQGRNGYTFGSGTRLTVV.